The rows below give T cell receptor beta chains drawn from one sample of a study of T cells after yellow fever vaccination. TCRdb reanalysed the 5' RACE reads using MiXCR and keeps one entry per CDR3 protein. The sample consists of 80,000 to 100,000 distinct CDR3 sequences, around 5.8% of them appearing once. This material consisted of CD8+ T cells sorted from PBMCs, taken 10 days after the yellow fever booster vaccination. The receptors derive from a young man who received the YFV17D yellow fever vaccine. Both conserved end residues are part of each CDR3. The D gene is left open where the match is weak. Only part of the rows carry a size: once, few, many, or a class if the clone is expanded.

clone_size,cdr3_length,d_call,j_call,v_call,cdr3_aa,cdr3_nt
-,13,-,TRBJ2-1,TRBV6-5,CASSYRGSDEQFF,TGTGCCAGCAGTTACAGGGGAAGCGATGAGCAGTTCTTC
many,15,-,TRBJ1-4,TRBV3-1,CASSQGWIPQEKLFF,TGTGCCAGCAGCCAAGGTTGGATACCCCAGGAAAAACTGTTTTTT
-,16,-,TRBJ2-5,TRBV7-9,CASSLEGGTLQETQYF,TGTGCCAGCAGCTTAGAGGGGGGCACCCTCCAAGAGACCCAGTACTTC
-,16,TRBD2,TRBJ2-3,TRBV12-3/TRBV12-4,CASIYQRGGITDTQYF,TGTGCCAGCATATACCAGCGGGGGGGCATCACAGATACGCAGTATTTT
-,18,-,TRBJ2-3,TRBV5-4,CASSLEPEDYLSTDTKYF,TGTGCCAGCAGCTTGGAGCCCGAGGATTACCTTAGCACAGATACGAAGTATTTT
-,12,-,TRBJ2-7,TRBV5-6,CASSGGYYEQYF,TGTGCCAGCAGCGGGGGTTACTACGAGCAGTACTTC
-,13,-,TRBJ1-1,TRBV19,CASSHGRNTEAFF,TGTGCCAGTAGCCACGGGCGGAACACTGAAGCTTTCTTT
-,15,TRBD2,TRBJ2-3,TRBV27,CASSTRTSGTDTQYF,TGTGCCAGCAGTACCCGGACTAGCGGAACAGATACGCAGTATTTT
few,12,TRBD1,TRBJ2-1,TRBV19,CASSIQGDEQFF,TGTGCCAGTAGTATACAGGGGGATGAGCAGTTCTTC
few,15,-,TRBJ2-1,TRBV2,CASSDRGLSYNEQFF,TGTGCCAGCAGTGACCGGGGCCTCTCCTACAATGAGCAGTTCTTC
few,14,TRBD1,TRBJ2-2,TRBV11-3,CASSGQGADGELFF,TGTGCCAGCAGCGGCCAGGGGGCTGACGGGGAGCTGTTTTTT
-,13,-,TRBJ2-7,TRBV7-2,CASSLGQLNEQYF,TGTGCCAGCAGCTTAGGACAGTTAAACGAGCAGTACTTC
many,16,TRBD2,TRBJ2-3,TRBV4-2,CASSQDIGGASDTQYF,TGTGCCAGCAGCCAAGATATCGGGGGGGCTTCAGATACGCAGTATTTT
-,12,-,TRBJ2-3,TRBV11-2,CASSYTTDTQYF,TGTGCCAGCAGCTACACTACAGATACGCAGTATTTT
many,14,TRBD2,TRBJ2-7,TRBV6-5,CASSPGLASYEQYF,TGTGCCAGCAGCCCGGGACTAGCTTCCTACGAGCAGTACTTC
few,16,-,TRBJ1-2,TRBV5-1,CASSLADWGRNYGYTF,TGCGCCAGCAGCTTGGCCGATTGGGGGCGGAACTATGGCTACACCTTC
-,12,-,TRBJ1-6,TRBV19,CASTAGGSPLHF,TGTGCCAGTACCGCAGGAGGGTCACCCCTCCACTTT
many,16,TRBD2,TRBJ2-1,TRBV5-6,CASTRLAGLGYNEQFF,TGTGCCAGCACCCGGCTAGCGGGGCTAGGGTACAATGAGCAGTTCTTC
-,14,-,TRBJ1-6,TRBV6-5,CASNFGGDNSPLHF,TGTGCCAGCAATTTCGGCGGAGATAATTCACCCCTCCACTTT
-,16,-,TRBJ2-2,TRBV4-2,CASSPKGGALTGELFF,TGTGCCAGCAGCCCTAAGGGGGGGGCCCTCACCGGGGAGCTGTTTTTT
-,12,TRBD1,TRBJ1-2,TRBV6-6,CASEDRAGGYTF,TGTGCCAGCGAGGACAGGGCGGGTGGCTACACCTTC
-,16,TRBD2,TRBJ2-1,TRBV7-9,CASNPGEGESYNEQFF,TGTGCCAGCAACCCGGGGGAGGGTGAGAGCTACAATGAGCAGTTCTTC
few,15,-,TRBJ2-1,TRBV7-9,CASSRPTEFYNEQFF,TGTGCCAGCAGCCGACCTACCGAGTTCTACAATGAGCAGTTCTTC
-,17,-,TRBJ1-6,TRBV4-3,CASSQVRGSSYNSPLHF,TGCGCCAGCAGCCAAGTTCGCGGGAGCTCCTATAATTCACCCCTCCACTTT
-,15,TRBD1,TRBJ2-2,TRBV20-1,CSARAADRAAGELFF,TGCAGTGCTAGAGCAGCGGACAGGGCCGCCGGGGAGCTGTTTTTT
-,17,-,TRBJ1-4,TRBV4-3,CASSQDQFRGMNEKLFF,TGCGCCAGCAGCCAAGATCAGTTCCGGGGAATGAATGAAAAACTGTTTTTT
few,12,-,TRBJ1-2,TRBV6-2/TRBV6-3,CASSAANYGYTF,TGTGCCAGCTCCGCAGCTAACTATGGCTACACCTTC
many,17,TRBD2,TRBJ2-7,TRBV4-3,CASSPRLGLAVPYEQYF,TGCGCCAGCAGCCCCAGGTTAGGACTAGCGGTTCCCTACGAGCAGTACTTC
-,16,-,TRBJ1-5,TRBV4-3,CASSQGWLGANQPQHF,TGCGCCAGCAGCCAAGGGTGGCTAGGGGCCAATCAGCCCCAGCATTTT
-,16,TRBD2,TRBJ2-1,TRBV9,CASSVGGGGSYNEQFF,TGTGCCAGCAGCGTAGGGGGCGGGGGCTCCTACAATGAGCAGTTCTTC
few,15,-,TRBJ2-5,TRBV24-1,CATSEMGDKQETQYF,TGTGCCACCAGTGAAATGGGGGACAAGCAAGAGACCCAGTACTTC
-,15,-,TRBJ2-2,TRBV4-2,CASSQGVGQTAVLFF,TGTGCCAGCAGCCAAGGGGTGGGCCAAACGGCGGTGCTGTTTTTT
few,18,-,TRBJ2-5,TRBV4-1,CASSQERTGRLYQETQYF,TGCGCCAGCAGCCAAGAAAGGACGGGCCGATTGTACCAAGAGACCCAGTACTTC
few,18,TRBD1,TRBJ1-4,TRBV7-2,CASSEGTGRPQANEKLFF,TGTGCCAGCAGCGAAGGGACAGGGCGGCCTCAGGCTAATGAAAAACTGTTTTTT
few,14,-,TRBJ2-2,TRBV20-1,CSAQIDRNTGELFF,TGCAGTGCTCAGATTGACAGGAACACCGGGGAGCTGTTTTTT
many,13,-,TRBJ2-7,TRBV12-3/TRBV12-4,CASSFTSALEQYF,TGTGCCAGCAGTTTCACTTCTGCGCTCGAGCAGTACTTC
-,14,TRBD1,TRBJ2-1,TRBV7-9,CASSFEQGAYEQFF,TGTGCCAGCAGCTTCGAACAGGGGGCATATGAGCAGTTCTTC